This T cell receptor (beta chain) was captured by sequencing in a study of cytomegalovirus exposure and HLA in healthy donors. Germline CDR1 and CDR2: MNHNS and SASEGT. The CDR3 extends over 19 amino acids. Findings of the study overall: In presence/absence analyses, roughly uniform sequencing depth across donors was assumed.

60 Vbeta and 13 Jbeta primers were used in PCR. TCRdb's table, derived via immunoSEQ multiplex PCR, lists solely in-frame clones and lacks some. Of more than 150,000 clones listed, roughly 80% were seen once; the top ten hold about 0.4%. Comments on this clone: Its antigen is currently unknown. The junction does not match germline at one end; this may be a read error.

Sequences were obtained from PBMCs. The rearrangement uses TRBV6-1 and TRBJ2-5; the match to TRBD2 covers 13 bases. The sequence derives from a boy aged 2 to 10 in good health and CMV-seronegative. The CDR3 is CASREGRLAGGGSIETQYF. Here the CDR3 DNA reads TGTGCCAGCAGGGAAGGGAGACTAGCGGGAGGAGGATCTATTGAGACCCAGTACTTC.